The 21 T cell receptor beta chains below were found in one sample sequenced in a study of shared clonotypes between healthy human individuals. The table came from immunoSEQ multiplex PCR; TCRdb's copy has only in-frame clones and leaves some out. The sample records some 1 million clones, 60% to 80% being singletons. Input material: memory CD4+ T cells sorted from blood. Specified subset: CD45RA-negative fraction. The origin of the receptors is a man aged 18 to 29 in good health.

This clone was observed once. The chain couples TRBV5-4 to TRBJ1-1; tentatively, D is TRBD1 (6 bases). This CDR3 region has 16 residues. CDR1 and CDR2 (germline): SGHNT, YYREEE (reference sequence). V lost 4 bases to trimming and J lost 5 bases, with 21 bases between them. CDR3: CASSPGGGVPLTEAFF. The CDR3 DNA reads as TGTGCCAGCAGCCCCGGGGGCGGGGTTCCGCTGACTGAAGCTTTCTTT.

The chain employs TRBV5-1 and TRBJ2-5; D is possibly TRBD1 (6 bases). Germline-derived CDR1 and CDR2 are SGHRS and YFSETQ. The CDR3 sequence is 14 residues long. V was cut by 4 bases and J by 1 base, with 11 bases left in between. In DNA, the CDR3 is TGCGCCAGCAGCAGACAGGCTCCCCAAGAGACCCAGTACTTC. This encodes CASSRQAPQETQYF.

This chain uses TRBV19 with TRBJ1-1, with D possibly matching TRBD1 (5 bases). The V end was cut by 7 bases, the J end by 2 bases, with 11 bases between. The CDR3 is made up of 13 amino acids. CDR1 is LNHDA and CDR2 is SQIVND in the germline V gene (reference sequence). The CDR3 protein is CASTVGRNTEAFF. Here the CDR3 DNA reads TGTGCCAGTACCGTGGGGCGTAACACTGAAGCTTTCTTT.

V usage is TRBV7-9 and J usage is TRBJ2-7, with 9 bases matching TRBD2. This CDR3 has 16 residues. Looked up from germline, CDR1 is SEHNR and CDR2 is FQNEAQ (reference sequence). Trimming removed 5 bases from V and 7 bases from J; junction bases left unmatched: 15. This CDR3 is CASSRAGGPERNEQYF. Written as DNA, the CDR3 is TGTGCCAGCAGCCGAGCGGGAGGACCGGAGAGGAATGAGCAGTACTTC.

The chain uses TRBV5-4 and TRBJ1-2; D uncertain. The CDR3 sequence is 13 residues long. In germline, CDR1 is SGHNT, CDR2 YYREEE (reference sequence). Trimming cost V 0 bases and J 6 bases, with 9 bases left between them. CDR3 sequence reads: CASSLVSENGYTF. In DNA, the CDR3 is TGTGCCAGCAGCTTGGTTAGTGAAAATGGCTACACCTTC.

This clone was seen a handful of times. The rearrangement joins TRBV9 to TRBJ1-1, with TRBD1 matching 8 bases. Looked up from germline, CDR1 is SGDLS and CDR2 is YYNGEE. The V segment lost 5 bases and the J segment 1 base; nucleotides outside the gene matches: 7. This CDR3 contains 15 residues. The CDR3: CASRRDGQGNTEAFF. CDR3 sequence (DNA): TGTGCCAGCAGGCGTGACGGACAGGGGAACACTGAAGCTTTCTTT. Looking up the rest from reference TRBV9 and TRBJ1-1 gives the full variable domain: DSGVTQTPKHLITATGQRVTLRCSPRSGDLSVYWYQQSLDQGLQFLIQYYNGEERAKGNILERFSAQQFPDLHSELNLSSLELGDSALYFCASRRDGQGNTEAFFGQGTRLTVV.

The chain is built from TRBV11-2 and TRBJ2-7, with 8 bases fitting TRBD1. V was pared by 7 bases and J by 0 bases, with 8 bases of the junction left unmatched. Germline V lookup: CDR1 SGHAT, CDR2 FQNNGV. The CDR3 sequence is 15 residues long. CDR3 amino acids: CASTPSGTGSYEQYF. CDR3 DNA sequence: TGTGCCAGCACCCCCTCCGGGACAGGCTCCTACGAGCAGTACTTC.

The chain has TRBV30 and TRBJ2-2; D possibly uses TRBD1 or TRBD2 (5 bases each). The CDR3 runs to 14 residues. The ends were cut back, 4 bases at V and 6 bases at J, with 15 bases in the middle. The germline gives CDR1 GTSNPN, CDR2 SVGIG (reference sequence). This CDR3 reads CAWTGAFYSGELFF. The CDR3 region has the DNA TGTGCCTGGACCGGGGCCTTTTATTCCGGGGAGCTGTTTTTT.

This clone was seen a handful of times. The chain has TRBV9 and TRBJ1-6; the match to TRBD1 covers 7 bases. From germline, CDR1 is SGDLS and CDR2 YYNGEE. V was pared by 0 bases and J by 7 bases, with 7 bases of the junction left unmatched. This CDR3 has 16 amino acids. The CDR3 is CASSVAQGQKNSPLHF. CDR3 DNA: TGTGCCAGCAGCGTAGCCCAGGGACAGAAAAATTCACCCCTCCACTTT.

The J gene is TRBJ2-2, the V gene TRBV2; 9 positions agree with TRBD1. Germline CDR1 is SNHLY and CDR2 is FYNNEI. The CDR3 extends over 15 amino acids. With V trimmed by 6 bases and J by 3 bases, 5 bases remained unmatched. For the CDR3, the DNA is TGTGCCAGCAGCGGACAGGGGCCCCACACCGGGGAGCTGTTTTTT. Protein product: CASSGQGPHTGELFF.

The rearrangement links TRBV11-2 to TRBJ2-2; D not certain. Germline CDR1 SGHAT, CDR2 FQNNGV. The CDR3 extends over 13 amino acids. V shed 5 bases and J shed 1 base, with 5 bases lying between them. CDR3 region: CASSNRNTGELFF. In nucleotides, the CDR3 is TGTGCCAGCAGCAACAGGAACACCGGGGAGCTGTTTTTT.

This clone appeared a few times. The chain combines TRBV16 with TRBJ1-1; 7 bases map to TRBD1. Germline-derived CDR1 and CDR2 are KGHSY and FQNENV. J lost 3 bases, V lost 4 bases, and 5 bases had no gene match. The CDR3 covers 14 residues. CDR3 bases: TGTGCCAGCAGCCCCCTCGACAGGGACACTGAAGCTTTCTTT. This translates into CASSPLDRDTEAFF. Full variable domain (outside the CDR3, taken from reference TRBV16 and TRBJ1-1): GEEVAQTPKHLVRGEGQKAKLYCAPIKGHSYVFWYQQVLKNEFKFLISFQNENVFDETGMPKERFSAKCLPNSPCSLEIQATKLEDSAVYFCASSPLDRDTEAFFGQGTRLTVV.

This sequence joins TRBV7-9 and TRBJ1-3; D call uncertain. The CDR3 spans 13 residues. The V gene's germline CDR1 is SEHNR and CDR2 FQNEAQ (reference sequence). The ends were cut back, 5 bases at V and 4 bases at J, with 9 bases in the middle. The CDR3 loop reads CASSPPGGNTIYF. In DNA, the CDR3 is TGTGCCAGCAGCCCCCCTGGGGGAAACACCATATATTTT.

This rearrangement joins TRBV2 to TRBJ2-5, with 10 bases matching TRBD1. CDR1 is SNHLY, CDR2 FYNNEI, per germline. J gave up 1 base and V 4 bases, and 3 bases lay outside the gene matches. This CDR3 spans 15 amino acids. CDR3 region: CASSVWDRGQETQYF. The CDR3 DNA follows: TGTGCCAGCAGTGTCTGGGACAGGGGCCAAGAGACCCAGTACTTC.

The chain is built from TRBV11-2 and TRBJ2-3; D is unclear. Germline CDR1 SGHAT, CDR2 FQNNGV. The CDR3 runs to 12 residues. Trimming stripped 4 bases from V and 3 bases from J, with 5 bases between. The chain's CDR3 is CASSYATDTQYF. CDR3 coding DNA: TGTGCCAGCAGCTACGCGACAGATACGCAGTATTTT.

CDR3 bases: TGTGCCAGCAGCTTAGATAGCCTAGCTTATGAGCAGTTCTTC. Its protein is CASSLDSLAYEQFF. The chain uses TRBV7-9 and TRBJ2-1, with a possible D match to TRBD2 (5 bases). V was cut by 1 base and J by 8 bases, with 12 bases left in between. CDR1 and CDR2 (germline): SEHNR, FQNEAQ (reference sequence). The CDR3 sequence is 14 residues long.

The genes are TRBV19 and TRBJ1-6, with D tentatively TRBD1 (6 bases). Germline V CDR1 and CDR2: LNHDA, SQIVND (reference sequence). The length of the CDR3 is 14 residues. V was cut by 6 bases and J by 9 bases, with 15 bases left in between. The CDR3 sequence: CASSPTGLGSPLHF. In DNA form, the CDR3 reads TGTGCCAGTAGCCCCACAGGGTTGGGTTCACCCCTCCACTTT. The complete variable domain, with remaining parts taken from reference TRBV19 and TRBJ1-6, reads DGGITQSPKYLFRKEGQNVTLSCEQNLNHDAMYWYRQDPGQGLRLIYYSQIVNDFQKGDIAEGYSVSREKKESFPLTVTSAQKNPTAFYLCASSPTGLGSPLHFGNGTRLTVT.

The rearrangement uses TRBV5-4 and TRBJ2-3; possible D gene TRBD2, 5 bases. Germline-derived CDR1 and CDR2 are SGHNT and YYREEE (reference sequence). Between the trimmed V and J ends, which lost 5 bases and 0 bases, there was a span of 10 bases. The CDR3 contains 14 residues. The CDR3 loop is CASSLGKSTDTQYF. CDR3 sequence (DNA): TGTGCCAGCAGTCTCGGGAAGAGCACAGATACGCAGTATTTT. Based on the CDR3 plus reference TRBV5-4 and TRBJ2-3, the full variable domain is ETGVTQSPTHLIKTRGQQVTLRCSSQSGHNTVSWYQQALGQGPQFIFQYYREEENGRGNFPPRFSGLQFPNYSSELNVNALELDDSALYLCASSLGKSTDTQYFGPGTRLTVL.

The genes are TRBV21-1 and TRBJ2-5; the table assigns TRBD1, which was not confirmed against the DNA. TRBV21-1 is given as a pseudogene. The CDR3 is 14 residues long. CDR3 amino acids: CASSKAGTGETQYF. CDR3 in DNA: TGTGCCAGCAGCAAAGCCGGGACAGGAGAGACCCAGTACTTC.

As for this clone: A junction end diverges from the germline sequence, so it may reflect a read error. The rearrangement joins TRBV18 to TRBJ2-4; 8 nucleotides line up with TRBD1. This CDR3 spans 13 amino acids. CDR1 and CDR2 (germline): KGHSH, LQKENI. The CDR3 region is CASSPRGQDARHF. CDR3 sequence (DNA): TGTGCCAGCTCACCTCGGGGACAGGACGCTCGGCACTTC. Complete variable domain (other parts from reference TRBV18 and TRBJ2-4): NAGVMQNPRHLVRRRGQEARLRCSPMKGHSHVYWYRQLPEEGLKFMVYLQKENIIDESGMPKERFSAEFPKEGPSILRIQQVVRGDSAAYFCASSPRGQDARHFGAGTRLSVL.

V gene TRBV27 combines with J gene TRBJ1-2; 11 nucleotides agree with TRBD1. CDR1 and CDR2 from the germline V gene are MNHEY and SMNVEV (reference sequence). Losses at the gene ends were 0 bases for V and 4 bases for J; bases not matched to a gene: 7. This CDR3 region has 17 residues. The CDR3 sequence is CASSLSLGQGAVYGYTF. The CDR3 coding sequence is TGTGCCAGCAGTTTATCCCTCGGACAGGGGGCAGTCTATGGCTACACCTTC.